This TCR beta chain was profiled in a study of beta chain features in type 1 diabetes (dated by TCRdb to between 2017 and 2018). Regarding the research as a whole: Mean age, gender distribution, total cell number and subset yield did not differ between patients and healthy donors. A total of about 100,000,000 sorted cells were examined across all samples, and RNA yield correlated strongly with the number of cells per subset. The study compared TCRB repertoires of sorted circulating CD4+ T cell subsets between recently diagnosed type 1 diabetes patients and matched healthy donors. Whereas all 28 donors provided naive and central memory subsets, regulatory and stem cell-like memory subsets were isolated from just 8 patients and about 8 healthy donors. General study outcomes and caveats: Naive, central memory and regulatory TCRB repertoires appeared more similar among patients than among healthy donors. PCR may preferentially amplify shorter templates, but because patient and control samples were amplified and corrected together, any resulting skew would affect both groups equally. Because small numbers of individuals were included in the HLA sub-analyses, any influence of HLA type on TCRB rearrangement was left unresolved. A moderate but significant shortening of TCRB CDR3 length was observed in type 1 diabetes patients in all four CD4+ subsets. At VDJ recombination sites, patients with type 1 diabetes made fewer insertions and deleted more nucleotides, a pattern implying thymic rearrangement abnormalities. Because cDNA was sequenced instead of genomic DNA, highly expressing activated cells could be over-represented, though the groups showed no difference in activation or CD3 levels.

From each donor, a single peripheral blood sample of 100 to 150 mL on average was drawn into heparinised tubes. A BD FACSAria II and a panel including CD45RO, CCR7, CD25, CD127, CD95 and CD27 were used to sort naive, central memory, regulatory and stem cell-like memory CD4+ T cells. Every sorted population had a purity above 95%. PBMCs were isolated right away by Lymphoprep density gradient centrifugation and were stained directly, without culture. Samples were stained and sorted in pairs, with one healthy donor and one patient per experiment, so that batch effects were minimized. V is shortened by 6 bases, J by 4 bases, and the region joining them spans 17 bases. The CDR1 and CDR2 encoded by the germline V gene (reference sequence) are MNHEY and SMNVEV. The CDR3 sequence holds 15 residues, the cysteine and phenylalanine included. The sequence is cut down to CDR3 DNA, 45 bases in frame from base 1.

The entire isolated RNA was reverse transcribed using the High Capacity cDNA Reverse Transcription Kit, and thus expressed TCRB transcripts were sequenced. Deep immunoSEQ sequencing was applied to naive, central memory and regulatory T cell samples, giving an average of roughly 3.5 million total reads per sample. After sorted cells were lysed in RLT buffer, RNA was extracted with DNase-treated RNeasy Micro or Mini kits, with the choice depending on cell number. To prevent cross-contamination, each cell subset was processed individually, whereas patient and healthy donor samples were processed jointly. TCRB sequences were amplified from cDNA with the immunoSEQ multiplex PCR, producing 87-bp fragments spanning the CDR3 region. Sequencing of the amplicons was done on the Illumina HiSeq platform. Concerning the study's data processing: Synthetic template baselines were used to correct PCR bias computationally, reads within Hamming distance 2 were collapsed, and singletons that could not be merged were discarded. Reads were aligned against IMGT to assign V, D and J genes, CDR3 length and insertions or deletions at six rearrangement sites. Within each subset, clonotype counts were normalized to sorted cell number, after which true diversity and Gini coefficients were computed with the tcR R package. The overlap coefficient, calculated on TCRB nucleotide sequences, was used to quantify repertoire sharing. Out-of-frame TCRB sequences from naive cells were analyzed to stand in for the pre-selection repertoire. This is the immuneACCESS table as TCRdb keeps it, with only in-frame sequences that have V and J called. A part of the clones is gone; compared with another copy, unresolved V genes explain less than half, and the rest is unexplained. V and J calls and clone size are as listed in that table; D and trimming were resolved from the DNA. This sample comprises 430,000 or so clones, roughly an eighth of them detected only once. 0.046% of the sample is in the top ten clones.

Remarks on this clone: Its antigen has not been determined. No base quality values were provided; no much bigger clone lies one nucleotide off.

Recombination joined TRBV27 with TRBJ2-3; the D segment is perhaps TRBD1 or TRBD2, each sharing 5 matched bases. This clonotype was sampled from a young woman in good health. Sequenced sample: naive CD4+ T cells from blood. The intended sense of this specimen's cell subset or site label: true naive CD4+ T cells. CDR3 region: CASRATWGYSDTQYF. The DNA sequence is given as TGTGCCAGCAGAGCGACCTGGGGGTACTCAGATACGCAGTATTTT.